This T cell receptor beta chain came from a study of beta chain features in type 1 diabetes. Turning to the study itself: Patients shared similar age, gender and cell yields with healthy donors. Study results and limitations: For patients, the naive, central memory and Treg TCRB repertoires appeared more alike than for healthy donors. Among type 1 diabetes patients, VDJ junctions had fewer insertions and more deletions.

Trimming removed 5 bases from V and 6 bases from J, with 17 bases in between. The CDR3 is made up of 14 amino acids. In germline, CDR1 is KGHSH, CDR2 LQKENI. CD45RO/CCR7/CD25/CD127/CD95/CD27 staining was used to isolate CD4+ naive, central memory, regulatory and stem cell-like memory cells by sorting. A word on this clone: Its matching antigen is unknown.

The authors reverse transcribed all of the isolated RNA, so sequencing captured expressed TCRB transcripts. Measured with immunoSEQ multiplex PCR; TCRdb has only the in-frame clones, and not every one. The sample consists of hundreds of thousands of clones, about 15% of them appearing once. The sequence came from a young man in good health. The genes are TRBV18 and TRBJ2-7; no clear D. The sequenced sample consisted of naive CD4+ T cells from blood. The CDR3 spells CASSSRAGLGEQYF. CDR3 bases: TGTGCCAGCTCATCTCGGGCTGGGCTTGGCGAGCAGTACTTC. The full variable domain, rest sourced from reference TRBV18 and TRBJ2-7, is NAGVMQNPRHLVRRRGQEARLRCSPMKGHSHVYWYRQLPEEGLKFMVYLQKENIIDESGMPKERFSAEFPKEGPSILRIQQVVRGDSAAYFCASSSRAGLGEQYFGPGTRLTVT.